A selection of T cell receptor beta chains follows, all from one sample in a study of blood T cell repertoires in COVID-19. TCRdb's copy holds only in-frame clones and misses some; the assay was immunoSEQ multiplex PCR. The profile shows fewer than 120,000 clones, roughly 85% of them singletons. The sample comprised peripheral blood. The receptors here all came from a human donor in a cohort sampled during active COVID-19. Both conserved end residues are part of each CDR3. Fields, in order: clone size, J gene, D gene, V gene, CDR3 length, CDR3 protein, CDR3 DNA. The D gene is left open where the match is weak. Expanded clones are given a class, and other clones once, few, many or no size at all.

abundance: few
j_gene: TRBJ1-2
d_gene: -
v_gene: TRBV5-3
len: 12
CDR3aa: CARSRGNYGYTF
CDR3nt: TGTGCCAGAAGCCGCGGTAACTATGGCTACACCTTC

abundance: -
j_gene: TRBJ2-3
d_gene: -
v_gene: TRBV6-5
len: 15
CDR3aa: CASTLRGASTDTQYF
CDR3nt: TGTGCCAGCACACTACGGGGGGCCAGCACAGATACGCAGTATTTT

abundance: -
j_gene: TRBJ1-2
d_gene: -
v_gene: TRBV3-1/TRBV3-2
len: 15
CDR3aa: CASSPTLQGRYGYTF
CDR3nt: TGTGCCAGCAGCCCAACCTTACAGGGCCGCTATGGCTACACCTTC

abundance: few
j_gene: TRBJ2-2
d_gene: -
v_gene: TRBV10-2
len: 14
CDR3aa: CASSEFVSVGELFF
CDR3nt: TGCGCCAGCAGTGAGTTCGTTAGCGTCGGGGAGCTGTTTTTT

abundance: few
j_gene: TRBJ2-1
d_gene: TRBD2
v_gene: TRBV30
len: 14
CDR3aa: CAWSRSGGAGEQFF
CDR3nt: TGTGCCTGGAGTAGAAGCGGGGGGGCCGGGGAGCAGTTCTTC

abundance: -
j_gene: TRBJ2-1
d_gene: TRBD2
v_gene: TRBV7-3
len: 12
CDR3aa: CASSGLAGVSFF
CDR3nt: TGTGCCAGCTCTGGACTAGCGGGAGTATCGTTCTTC

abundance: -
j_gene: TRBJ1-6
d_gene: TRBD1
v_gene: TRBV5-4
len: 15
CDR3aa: CASSSSGQANSPLHF
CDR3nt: TGTGCCAGCAGCTCCTCCGGACAGGCCAATTCACCCCTCCACTTT

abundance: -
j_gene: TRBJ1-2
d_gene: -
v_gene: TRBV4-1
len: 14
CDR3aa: CASSQIVANYGYTF
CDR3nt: TGCGCCAGCAGCCAAATAGTAGCTAACTATGGCTACACCTTC

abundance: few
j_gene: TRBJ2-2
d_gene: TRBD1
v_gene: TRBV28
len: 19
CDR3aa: CASSLARVGRTGRTGELFF
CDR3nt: TGTGCCAGCAGTTTGGCGAGAGTCGGTCGGACAGGGAGGACCGGGGAGCTGTTTTTT

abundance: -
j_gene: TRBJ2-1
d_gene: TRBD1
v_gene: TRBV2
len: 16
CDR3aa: CASSEQGDRGGDEQFF
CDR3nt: TGTGCCAGCAGTGAACAAGGTGACAGGGGTGGGGATGAGCAGTTCTTC

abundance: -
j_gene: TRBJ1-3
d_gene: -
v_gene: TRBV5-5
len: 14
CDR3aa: CASSLEGDRNTIYF
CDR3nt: TGTGCCAGCAGCTTGGAGGGGGACAGAAACACCATATATTTT

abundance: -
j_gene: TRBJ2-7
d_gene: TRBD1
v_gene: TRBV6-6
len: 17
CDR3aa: CASSPPPTGSRTYEQYF
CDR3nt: TGTGCCAGCAGTCCACCCCCGACAGGGTCACGCACCTACGAGCAGTACTTC

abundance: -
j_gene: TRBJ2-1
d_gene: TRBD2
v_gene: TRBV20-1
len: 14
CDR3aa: CSASGTSGANEQFF
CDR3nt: TGCAGTGCTAGTGGGACTAGCGGGGCGAATGAGCAGTTCTTC

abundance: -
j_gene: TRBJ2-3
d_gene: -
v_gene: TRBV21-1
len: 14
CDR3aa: CASRKDRFTDTQYF
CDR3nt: TGTGCCAGCAGAAAGGACAGGTTCACAGATACGCAGTATTTT

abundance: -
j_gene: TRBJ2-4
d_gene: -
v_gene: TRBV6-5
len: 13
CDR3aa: CASILGGGNIQYF
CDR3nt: TGTGCCAGCATCCTAGGCGGCGGTAACATTCAGTACTTC

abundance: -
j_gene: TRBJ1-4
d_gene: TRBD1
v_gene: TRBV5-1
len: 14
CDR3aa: CASSLGTGNEKLFF
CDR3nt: TGCGCCAGCAGCTTAGGGACAGGGAATGAAAAACTGTTTTTT

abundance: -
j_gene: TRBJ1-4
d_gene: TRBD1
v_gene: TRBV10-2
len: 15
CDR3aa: CASSAFGTGNEKLFF
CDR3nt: TGCGCCAGCAGTGCTTTTGGGACAGGGAATGAAAAACTGTTTTTT

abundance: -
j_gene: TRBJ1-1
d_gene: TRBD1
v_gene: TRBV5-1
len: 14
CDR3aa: CASSSGTGITEAFF
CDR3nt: TGCGCCAGCAGCTCCGGGACAGGGATTACTGAAGCTTTCTTT

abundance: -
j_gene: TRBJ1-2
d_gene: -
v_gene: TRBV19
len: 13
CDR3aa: CASSIGRFYGYTF
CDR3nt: TGTGCCAGTAGTATAGGCAGGTTCTATGGCTACACCTTC

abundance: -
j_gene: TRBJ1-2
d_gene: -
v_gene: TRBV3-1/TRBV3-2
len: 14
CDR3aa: CASSQGPGNYGYTF
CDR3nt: TGTGCCAGCAGCCAAGGCCCAGGGAACTATGGCTACACCTTC

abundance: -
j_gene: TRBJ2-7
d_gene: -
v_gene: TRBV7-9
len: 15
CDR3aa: CASSSPGQGIYEQYF
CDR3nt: TGTGCCAGCAGCTCACCGGGGCAGGGGATCTACGAGCAGTACTTC

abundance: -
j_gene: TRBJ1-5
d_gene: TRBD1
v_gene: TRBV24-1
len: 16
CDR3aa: CATSDRGQSSNQPQHF
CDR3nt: TGTGCCACCAGTGACCGGGGACAGTCCAGCAATCAGCCCCAGCATTTT

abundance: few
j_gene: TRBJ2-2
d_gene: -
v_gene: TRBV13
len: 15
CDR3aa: CASRRAGAHSGELFF
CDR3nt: TGTGCCAGCCGGCGTGCGGGGGCGCATAGCGGGGAGCTGTTTTTT

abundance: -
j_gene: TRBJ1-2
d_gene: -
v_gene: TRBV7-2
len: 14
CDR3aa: CASSLDWGQRGYTF
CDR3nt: TGTGCCAGCAGCTTAGACTGGGGGCAACGTGGCTACACCTTC

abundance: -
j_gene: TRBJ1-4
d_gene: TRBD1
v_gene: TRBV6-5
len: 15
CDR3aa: CASSRRQGWNEKLFF
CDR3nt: TGTGCCAGCAGTCGTCGACAGGGATGGAATGAAAAACTGTTTTTT

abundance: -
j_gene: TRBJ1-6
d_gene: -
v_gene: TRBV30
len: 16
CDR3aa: CAWIADVGARNSPLHF
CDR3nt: TGTGCCTGGATAGCCGACGTGGGGGCCCGTAATTCACCCCTCCACTTT

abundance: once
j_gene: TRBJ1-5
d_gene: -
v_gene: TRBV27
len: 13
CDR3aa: CASSSDTYQPQHF
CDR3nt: TGTGCCAGCAGTTCGGACACCTATCAGCCCCAGCATTTT

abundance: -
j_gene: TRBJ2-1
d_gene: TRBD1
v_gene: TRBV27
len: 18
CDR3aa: CASGRDRGFGVTYNEQFF
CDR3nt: TGTGCCAGCGGTCGGGACAGGGGATTTGGGGTGACCTACAATGAGCAGTTCTTC

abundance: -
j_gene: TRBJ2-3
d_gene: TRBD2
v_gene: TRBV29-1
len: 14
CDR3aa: CSAGTSGSADTQYF
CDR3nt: TGCAGCGCTGGGACTAGCGGGAGTGCCGATACGCAGTATTTT

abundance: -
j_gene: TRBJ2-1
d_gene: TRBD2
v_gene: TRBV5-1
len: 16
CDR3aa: CASSLDGLAGYNEQFF
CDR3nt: TGCGCCAGCAGCTTGGATGGCCTAGCGGGTTACAATGAGCAGTTCTTC

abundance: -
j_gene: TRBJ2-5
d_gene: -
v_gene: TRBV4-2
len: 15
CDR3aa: CASSQDALAPETQYF
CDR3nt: TGTGCCAGCAGCCAAGATGCATTAGCCCCAGAGACCCAGTACTTC

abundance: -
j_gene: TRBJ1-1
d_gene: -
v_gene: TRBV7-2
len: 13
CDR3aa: CASSLFRETEAFF
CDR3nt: TGTGCCAGCAGCCTCTTCCGGGAGACTGAAGCTTTCTTT

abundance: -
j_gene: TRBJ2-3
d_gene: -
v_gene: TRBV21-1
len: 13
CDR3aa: CASIINYSDTQYF
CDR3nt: TGTGCCAGCATCATTAACTACTCAGATACGCAGTATTTT

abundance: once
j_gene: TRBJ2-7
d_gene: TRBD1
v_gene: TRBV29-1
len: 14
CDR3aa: CSVEIGPGGYEQYF
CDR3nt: TGCAGCGTTGAAATCGGTCCAGGGGGCTACGAGCAGTACTTC

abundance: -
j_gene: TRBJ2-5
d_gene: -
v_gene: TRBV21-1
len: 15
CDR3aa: CASRIPWTGKETQYF
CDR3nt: TGTGCCAGCAGAATCCCGTGGACAGGGAAAGAGACCCAGTACTTC

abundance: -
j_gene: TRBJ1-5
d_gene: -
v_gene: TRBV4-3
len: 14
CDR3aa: CASSQEGRNQPQHF
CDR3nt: TGCGCCAGCAGCCAAGAAGGGAGGAATCAGCCCCAGCATTTT

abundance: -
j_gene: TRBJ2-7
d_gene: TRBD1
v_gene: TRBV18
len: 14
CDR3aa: CASSVGQGGYEQYF
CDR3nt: TGTGCCAGCTCGGTCGGACAGGGGGGATACGAGCAGTACTTC

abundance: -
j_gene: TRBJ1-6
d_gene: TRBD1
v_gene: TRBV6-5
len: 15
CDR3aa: CASSYFGQVNSPLHF
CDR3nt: TGTGCCAGCAGTTACTTCGGACAGGTTAATTCACCCCTCCACTTT

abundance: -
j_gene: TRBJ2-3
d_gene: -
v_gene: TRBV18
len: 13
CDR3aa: CASSISLSDTQYF
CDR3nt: TGTGCCAGCTCTATCTCTTTGTCAGATACGCAGTATTTT

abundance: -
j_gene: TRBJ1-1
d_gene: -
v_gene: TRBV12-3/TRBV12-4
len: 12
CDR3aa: CASSLLGTEAFF
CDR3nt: TGTGCCAGCAGTTTGCTAGGCACTGAAGCTTTCTTT

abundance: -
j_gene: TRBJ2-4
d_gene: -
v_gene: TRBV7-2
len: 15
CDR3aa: CASSPEGSPLGIQYF
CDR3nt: TGTGCCAGCAGCCCAGAGGGATCCCCCTTGGGCATTCAGTACTTC

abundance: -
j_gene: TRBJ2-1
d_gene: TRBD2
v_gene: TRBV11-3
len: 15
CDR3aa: CASSFGASGDNEQFF
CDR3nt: TGTGCCAGCAGCTTCGGAGCTAGCGGGGACAATGAGCAGTTCTTC

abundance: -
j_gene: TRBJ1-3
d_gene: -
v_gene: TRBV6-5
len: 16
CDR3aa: CASSYSGDDSGNTIYF
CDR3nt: TGTGCCAGCAGTTACTCGGGAGATGACTCTGGAAACACCATATATTTT

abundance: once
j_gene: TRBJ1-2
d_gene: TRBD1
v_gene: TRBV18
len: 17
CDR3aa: CASSPMDRGLRSYGYTF
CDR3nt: TGTGCCAGCTCACCGATGGACAGGGGGCTCCGTTCCTATGGCTACACCTTC

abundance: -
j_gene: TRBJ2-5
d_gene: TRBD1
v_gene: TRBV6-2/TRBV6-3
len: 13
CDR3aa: CASSRQGGETQYF
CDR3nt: TGTGCCAGCAGCCGACAGGGCGGAGAGACCCAGTACTTC

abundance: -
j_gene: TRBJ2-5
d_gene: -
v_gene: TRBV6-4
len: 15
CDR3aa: CASSAVSGEQETQYF
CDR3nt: TGTGCCAGCAGCGCCGTCAGCGGAGAACAAGAGACCCAGTACTTC

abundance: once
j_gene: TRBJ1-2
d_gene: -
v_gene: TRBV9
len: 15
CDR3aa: CASSVVGNSHYGYTF
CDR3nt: TGTGCCAGCAGCGTAGTCGGGAATAGTCACTATGGCTACACCTTC

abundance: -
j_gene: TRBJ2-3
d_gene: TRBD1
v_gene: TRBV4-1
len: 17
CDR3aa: CASSQDQGQKSTDTQYF
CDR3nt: TGCGCCAGCAGCCAAGATCAGGGACAGAAAAGCACAGATACGCAGTATTTT

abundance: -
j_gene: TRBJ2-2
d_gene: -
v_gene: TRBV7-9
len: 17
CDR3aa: CASSPGLGLANTGELFF
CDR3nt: TGTGCCAGCAGTCCGGGACTGGGACTCGCGAACACCGGGGAGCTGTTTTTT

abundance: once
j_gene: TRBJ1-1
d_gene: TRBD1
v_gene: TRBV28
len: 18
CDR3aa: CASSLHEGTARITTEAFF
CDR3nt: TGTGCCAGCAGTTTGCACGAAGGGACAGCCAGAATTACAACTGAAGCTTTCTTT

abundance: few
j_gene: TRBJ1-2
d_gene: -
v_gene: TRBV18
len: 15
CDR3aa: CASSPGQTLNYGYTF
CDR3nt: TGTGCCAGCTCACCCGGACAGACTCTAAACTATGGCTACACCTTC

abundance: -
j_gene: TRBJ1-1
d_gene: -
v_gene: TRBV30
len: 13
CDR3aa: CAWRKRLDTEAFF
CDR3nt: TGTGCCTGGAGAAAGCGATTAGACACTGAAGCTTTCTTT